This TCR beta chain appears in the sequencing data of a study of blood T cell repertoires in COVID-19. The V gene end was trimmed by 3 bases and the J gene end by 8 bases; junction bases not matched to a gene: 9. The CDR3 spans 15 residues. Germline CDR1 reads SGDLS; CDR2 reads YYNGEE. Method: immunoSEQ multiplex PCR; TCRdb's copy keeps in-frame clones and lacks some. Here the sample spans about 160,000 clones, 70% to 90% being singletons. The receptor was isolated from a woman in her 50s who had recovered from COVID-19. The V and J genes are TRBV9 and TRBJ1-4; 8 bases are a match to TRBD1. Sequenced material: PBMCs or T cells enriched from blood (not recorded which). The CDR3 DNA follows: TGTGCCAGCAGCGCCCCACAGGGGGGGAGCGAAAAACTGTTTTTT. Amino acid sequence: CASSAPQGGSEKLFF.